A selection of T cell receptor beta chains follows, all from one sample in a study of shared clonotypes between healthy human individuals. The repertoire was sequenced with immunoSEQ multiplex PCR; TCRdb's copy has only in-frame clones and lacks some. The repertoire holds 950,000 to 1,100,000 clones, with about 76% as singletons. Material for sequencing was memory CD4+ T cells sorted from blood. All receptors come from a young man in good health. Each CDR3 is given with its conserved first and last residue. Fields, in order: J gene, clone size, V gene, D gene, CDR3 DNA, CDR3 protein. A D gene is named only where the DNA matches it firmly. Not every row has a clone size; where given, it reads once, few, many or a size class.

>TRBJ2-1|NA|TRBV29-1|TRBD2
TGCAGCGTTCCGGGACTAGCGGGGAATGAGCAGTTCTTC
CSVPGLAGNEQFF
>TRBJ1-5|few|TRBV28|NA
TGTGCCAGCAGTTTTTATCAGCCCCAGCATTTT
CASSFYQPQHF
>TRBJ2-5|NA|TRBV30|TRBD1
TGTGCCTGGGGCAATACAGGGGGCGCCCAGACCCAGTACTTC
CAWGNTGGAQTQYF
>TRBJ1-3|NA|TRBV6-6|NA
TGTGCCAGCGGGACGAGACAGACCTCTGGAAACACCATATATTTT
CASGTRQTSGNTIYF
>TRBJ2-7|NA|TRBV5-1|NA
TGCGCCAGCAGCCCTGACGGACAAGACCCCTACGAGCAGTACTTC
CASSPDGQDPYEQYF
>TRBJ2-6|NA|TRBV7-9|NA
TGTGCCAGCAGCTTTACAGCCGGGGCCAACGTCCTGACTTTC
CASSFTAGANVLTF
>TRBJ2-7|NA|TRBV29-1|NA
TGCAGCGTTGCCGACGGCTCCTACGAGCAGTACTTC
CSVADGSYEQYF
>TRBJ2-7|NA|TRBV14|NA
TGTGCCAGCAGCGTACAGAGCTCCTACGAGCAGTACTTC
CASSVQSSYEQYF
>TRBJ1-1|NA|TRBV18|NA
TGTGCCAGCTCACCAGAGGGGTGGAAGACTGAAGCTTTCTTT
CASSPEGWKTEAFF
>TRBJ1-4|NA|TRBV15|NA
TGTGCCACCAGCAGCACAGGGTTACCGTCTGAAAAACTGTTTTTT
CATSSTGLPSEKLFF
>TRBJ1-5|NA|TRBV5-5|TRBD1
TGTGCCAGCAGCCTCGCCGGGACAGGGAGTCAGCCCCAGCATTTT
CASSLAGTGSQPQHF
>TRBJ2-5|NA|TRBV30|TRBD1
TGTGCCTGGAGGGGACAGGGGGCCGGCGAGACCCAGTACTTC
CAWRGQGAGETQYF
>TRBJ1-3|NA|TRBV18|NA
TGTGCCAGCTCACCCGCGATGGGGGTTGGAAACACCATATATTTT
CASSPAMGVGNTIYF
>TRBJ1-6|NA|TRBV19|TRBD1
TGTGCCAGTACCCCAGGGGGGTCCTATAATTCACCCCTCCACTTT
CASTPGGSYNSPLHF
>TRBJ2-3|few|TRBV2|NA
TGTGCCAGCAGTGAATCCGGGGCCCGGATTGGGGATACGCAGTATTTT
CASSESGARIGDTQYF
>TRBJ2-5|NA|TRBV30|NA
TGTGCCGGGGTGGGGGATGTTCGAGAGACCCAGTACTTC
CAGVGDVRETQYF
>TRBJ1-2|NA|TRBV4-1|NA
TGCGCCAGCAGCCAAGTAGGGCAGTATGGCTACACCTTC
CASSQVGQYGYTF
>TRBJ1-1|NA|TRBV27|NA
TGTGCCAGCAGTTTAACGGGGAACACTGAAGCTTTCTTT
CASSLTGNTEAFF
>TRBJ1-1|NA|TRBV11-2|TRBD1
TGTGCCAGCAGTCCCGGACAGGGAAGAACAGCTTTCTTT
CASSPGQGRTAFF
>TRBJ2-1|NA|TRBV6-5|NA
TGTGCCAGCAGTTACTCGCCGGGTATTAATGAGCAGTTCTTC
CASSYSPGINEQFF
>TRBJ2-7|NA|TRBV15|NA
TGTGCCACCAGCAGGACGTTTGAATCTTTTTACGAGCAGTACTTC
CATSRTFESFYEQYF
>TRBJ2-2|NA|TRBV6-1|NA
TGTGCCAGCAGTTGGGACCGTCGGGGCACCGGGGAGCTGTTTTTT
CASSWDRRGTGELFF
>TRBJ2-3|NA|TRBV10-3|NA
TGTGCCATCAAAGAATTGGGCACAGATACGCAGTATTTT
CAIKELGTDTQYF
>TRBJ2-1|NA|TRBV7-7|NA
TGTGCTAGCAGCTTAGGTGTATCCAATGAGCAGTTCTTC
CASSLGVSNEQFF
>TRBJ1-2|NA|TRBV6-1|NA
TGTGCCAGCAGGGGGGGCCAGGGGTTCTATGGCTACACCTTC
CASRGGQGFYGYTF
>TRBJ1-2|NA|TRBV6-5|NA
TGTGCCAGCAGTCCCCGGGCAGGAACCTATGGCTACACCTTC
CASSPRAGTYGYTF
>TRBJ1-1|many|TRBV4-3|NA
TGCGCCAGCAGCCAACAGCTCATGAACACTGAAGCTTTCTTT
CASSQQLMNTEAFF
>TRBJ2-5|NA|TRBV10-3|TRBD2
TGTGCCATCAGTGTTGCTAGTCTAGCGGGAGGGCCCGGGTACCAAGAGACCCAGTACTTC
CAISVASLAGGPGYQETQYF
>TRBJ1-3|NA|TRBV10-3|TRBD1
TGTGCCATCAGGCCTCAGGGGGCGACGGGGGACACCATATATTTT
CAIRPQGATGDTIYF
>TRBJ2-1|NA|TRBV7-8|NA
TGTGCCAGCAGCTTATATGTAAGTGGGGGTTATGCAGTTCGGCAGTTCTTC
CASSLYVSGGYAVRQFF